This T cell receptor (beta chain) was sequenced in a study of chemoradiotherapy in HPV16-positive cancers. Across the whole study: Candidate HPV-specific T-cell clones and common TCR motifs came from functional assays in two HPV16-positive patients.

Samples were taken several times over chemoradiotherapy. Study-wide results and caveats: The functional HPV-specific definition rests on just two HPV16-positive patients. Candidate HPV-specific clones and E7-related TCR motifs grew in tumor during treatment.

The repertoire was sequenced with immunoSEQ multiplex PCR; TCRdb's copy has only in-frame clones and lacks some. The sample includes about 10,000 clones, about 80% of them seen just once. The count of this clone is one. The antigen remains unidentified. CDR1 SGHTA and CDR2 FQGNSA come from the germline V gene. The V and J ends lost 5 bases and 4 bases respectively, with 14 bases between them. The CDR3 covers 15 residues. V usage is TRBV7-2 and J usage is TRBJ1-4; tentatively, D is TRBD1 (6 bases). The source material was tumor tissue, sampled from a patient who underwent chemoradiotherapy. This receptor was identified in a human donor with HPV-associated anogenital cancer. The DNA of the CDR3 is TGTGCCAGCAGCCATATACAGGGCGGTAATGAAAAACTGTTTTTT. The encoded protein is CASSHIQGGNEKLFF.